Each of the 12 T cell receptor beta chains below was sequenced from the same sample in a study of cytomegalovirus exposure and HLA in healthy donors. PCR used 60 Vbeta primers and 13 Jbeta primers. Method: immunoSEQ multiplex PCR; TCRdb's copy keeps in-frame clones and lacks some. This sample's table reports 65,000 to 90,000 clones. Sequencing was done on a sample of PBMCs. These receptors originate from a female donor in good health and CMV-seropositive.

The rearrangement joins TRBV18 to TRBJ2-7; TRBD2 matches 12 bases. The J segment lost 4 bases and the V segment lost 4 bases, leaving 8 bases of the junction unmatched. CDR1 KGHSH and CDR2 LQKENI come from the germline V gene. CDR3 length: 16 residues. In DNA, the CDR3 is TGTGCCAGCTCACAAGTGACTAGCGGGAGTGGGTACGAGCAGTACTTC. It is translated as CASSQVTSGSGYEQYF. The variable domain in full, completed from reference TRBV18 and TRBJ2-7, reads NAGVMQNPRHLVRRRGQEARLRCSPMKGHSHVYWYRQLPEEGLKFMVYLQKENIIDESGMPKERFSAEFPKEGPSILRIQQVVRGDSAAYFCASSQVTSGSGYEQYFGPGTRLTVT.

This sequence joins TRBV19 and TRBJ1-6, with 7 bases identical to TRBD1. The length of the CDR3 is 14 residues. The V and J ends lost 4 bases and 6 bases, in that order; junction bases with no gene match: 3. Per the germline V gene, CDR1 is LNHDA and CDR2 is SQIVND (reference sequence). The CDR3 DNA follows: TGTGCCAGTAGTAAAACAGGGGTTAATTCACCCCTCCACTTT. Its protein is CASSKTGVNSPLHF.

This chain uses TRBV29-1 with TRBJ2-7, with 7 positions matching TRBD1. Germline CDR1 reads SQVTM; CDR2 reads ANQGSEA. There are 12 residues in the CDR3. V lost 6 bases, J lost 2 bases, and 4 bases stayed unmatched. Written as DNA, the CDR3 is TGCAGCGTCACAGGGGTGACCTACGAGCAGTACTTC. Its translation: CSVTGVTYEQYF.

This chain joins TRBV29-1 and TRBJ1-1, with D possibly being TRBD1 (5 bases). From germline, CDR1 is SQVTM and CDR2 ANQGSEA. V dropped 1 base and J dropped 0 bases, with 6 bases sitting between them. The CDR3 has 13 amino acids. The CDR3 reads CSVEVDMNTEAFF. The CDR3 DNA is TGCAGCGTTGAAGTGGACATGAACACTGAAGCTTTCTTT.

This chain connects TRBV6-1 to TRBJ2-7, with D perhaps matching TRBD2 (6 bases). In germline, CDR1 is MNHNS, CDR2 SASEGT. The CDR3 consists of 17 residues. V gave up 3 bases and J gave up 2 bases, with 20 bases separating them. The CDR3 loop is CASSDRYGLAPAYEQYF. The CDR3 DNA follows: TGTGCCAGCAGTGACCGATACGGCCTAGCGCCTGCCTACGAGCAGTACTTC.

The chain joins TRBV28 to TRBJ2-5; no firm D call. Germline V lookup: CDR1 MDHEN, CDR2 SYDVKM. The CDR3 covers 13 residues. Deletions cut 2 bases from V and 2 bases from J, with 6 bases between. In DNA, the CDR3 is TGTGCCAGCAGTTTACCGGTTCAAGAGACCCAGTACTTC. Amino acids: CASSLPVQETQYF.

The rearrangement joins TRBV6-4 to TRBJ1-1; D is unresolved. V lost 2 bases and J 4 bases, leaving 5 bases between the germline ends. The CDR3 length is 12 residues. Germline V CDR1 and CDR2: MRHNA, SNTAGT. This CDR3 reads CASSDALTEAFF. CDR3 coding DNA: TGTGCCAGCAGTGACGCACTCACTGAAGCTTTCTTT.

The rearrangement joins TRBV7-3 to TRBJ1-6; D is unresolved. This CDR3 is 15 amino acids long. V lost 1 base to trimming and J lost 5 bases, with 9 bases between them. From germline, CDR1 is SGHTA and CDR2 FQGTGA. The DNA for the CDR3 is TGTGCCAGCAGCTTAAACCCCGGGAATAATTCACCCCTCCACTTT. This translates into CASSLNPGNNSPLHF.

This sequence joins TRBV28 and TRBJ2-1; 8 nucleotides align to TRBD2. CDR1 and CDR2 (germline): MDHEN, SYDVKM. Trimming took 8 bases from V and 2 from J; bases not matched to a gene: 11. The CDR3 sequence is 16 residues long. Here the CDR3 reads CASGPAAGGPYNEQFF. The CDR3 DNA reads TGTGCCAGCGGGCCGGCTGCGGGAGGTCCCTACAATGAGCAGTTCTTC.

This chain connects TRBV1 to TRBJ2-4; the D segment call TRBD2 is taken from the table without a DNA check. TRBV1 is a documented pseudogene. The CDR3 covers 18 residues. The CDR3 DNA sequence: TGCACCAGCAGCCAAGATCGGAGCGGGAGGGGCCCCAAAAACATTCAGTACTTC. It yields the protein CTSSQDRSGRGPKNIQYF.

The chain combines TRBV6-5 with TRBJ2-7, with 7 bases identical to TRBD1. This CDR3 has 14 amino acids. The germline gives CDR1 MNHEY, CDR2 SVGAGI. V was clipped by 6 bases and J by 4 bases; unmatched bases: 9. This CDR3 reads CASSKPGTVYEQYF. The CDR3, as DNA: TGTGCCAGCAGCAAGCCGGGGACAGTTTACGAGCAGTACTTC.

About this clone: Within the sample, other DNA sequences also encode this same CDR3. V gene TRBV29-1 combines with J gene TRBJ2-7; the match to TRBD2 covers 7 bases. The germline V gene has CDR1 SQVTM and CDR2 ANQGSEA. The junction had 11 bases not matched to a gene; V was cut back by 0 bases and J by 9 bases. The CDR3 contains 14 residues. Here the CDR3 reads CSVEEQMGGVGQYF. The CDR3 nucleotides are TGCAGCGTTGAAGAACAGATGGGGGGGGTTGGGCAGTACTTC.